The clone carrying this T cell receptor beta chain has a count of ten or more. Its specificity is not known. The CDR3 length is 12 residues. From germline, CDR1 is SQVTM and CDR2 ANQGSEA. V was trimmed by 6 bases and J by 4 bases, leaving 12 bases between them. The library protocol tagged individual cDNA molecules with unique molecular identifiers. TCRdb reprocessed the 5' RACE reads with MiXCR, giving one entry per CDR3 protein. Among tens of thousands of distinct CDR3 sequences, nearly 5% were seen once, and the ten largest hold 6.6%. This specimen belongs to a study of early T cells in non-severe SARS-CoV-2 infection. Study context: Whole-blood bulk RNA, unsorted, was sequenced, and chains were unpaired.

Study results and caveats: VDJdb-based matching was biased toward anti-spike CD8 responses and missed private and CD4 specificities.

Sequenced sample: whole blood. The receptor was derived from an adult who was a healthcare worker with PCR-confirmed SARS-CoV-2 infection or an uninfected control (not recorded which). This chain links TRBV29-1 with TRBJ2-5; D uncertain. The DNA for the CDR3 is TGCAGCGTGGCCTCGGTGTCAGAGACCCAGTACTTC. Translated, it gives CSVASVSETQYF.